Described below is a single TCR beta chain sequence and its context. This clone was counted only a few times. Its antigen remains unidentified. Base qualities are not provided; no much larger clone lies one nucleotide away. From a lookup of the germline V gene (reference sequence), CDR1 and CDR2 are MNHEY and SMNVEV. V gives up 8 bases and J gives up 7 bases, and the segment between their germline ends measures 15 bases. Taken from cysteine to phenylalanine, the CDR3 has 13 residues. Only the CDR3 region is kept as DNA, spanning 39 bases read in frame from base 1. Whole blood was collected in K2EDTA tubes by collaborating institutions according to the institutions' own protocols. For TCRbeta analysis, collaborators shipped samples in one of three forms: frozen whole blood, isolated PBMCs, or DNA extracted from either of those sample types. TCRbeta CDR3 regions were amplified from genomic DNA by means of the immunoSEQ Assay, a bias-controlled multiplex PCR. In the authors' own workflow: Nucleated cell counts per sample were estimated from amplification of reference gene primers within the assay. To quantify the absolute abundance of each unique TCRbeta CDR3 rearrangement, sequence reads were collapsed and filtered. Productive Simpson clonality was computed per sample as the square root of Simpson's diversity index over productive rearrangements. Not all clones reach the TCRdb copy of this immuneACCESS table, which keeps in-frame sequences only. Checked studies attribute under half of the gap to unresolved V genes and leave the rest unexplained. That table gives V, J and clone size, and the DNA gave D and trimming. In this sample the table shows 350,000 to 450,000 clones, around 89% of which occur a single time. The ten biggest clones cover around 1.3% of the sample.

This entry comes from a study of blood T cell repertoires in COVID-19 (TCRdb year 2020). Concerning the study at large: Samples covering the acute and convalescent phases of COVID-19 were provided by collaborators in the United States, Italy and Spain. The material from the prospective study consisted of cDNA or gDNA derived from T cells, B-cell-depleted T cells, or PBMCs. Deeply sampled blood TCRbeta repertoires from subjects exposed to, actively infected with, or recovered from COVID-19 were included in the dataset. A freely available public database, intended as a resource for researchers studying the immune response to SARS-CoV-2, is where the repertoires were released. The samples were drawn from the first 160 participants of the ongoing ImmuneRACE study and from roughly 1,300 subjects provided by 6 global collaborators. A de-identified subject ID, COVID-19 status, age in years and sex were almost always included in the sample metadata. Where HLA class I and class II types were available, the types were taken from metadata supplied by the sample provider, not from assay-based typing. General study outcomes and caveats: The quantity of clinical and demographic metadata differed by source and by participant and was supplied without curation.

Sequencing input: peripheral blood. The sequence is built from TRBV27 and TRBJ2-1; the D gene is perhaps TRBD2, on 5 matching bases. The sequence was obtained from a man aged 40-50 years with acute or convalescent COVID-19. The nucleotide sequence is TGTGCCAGCGGCCCTTATTCGGGGAATGAGCAGTTCTTC. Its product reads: CASGPYSGNEQFF.